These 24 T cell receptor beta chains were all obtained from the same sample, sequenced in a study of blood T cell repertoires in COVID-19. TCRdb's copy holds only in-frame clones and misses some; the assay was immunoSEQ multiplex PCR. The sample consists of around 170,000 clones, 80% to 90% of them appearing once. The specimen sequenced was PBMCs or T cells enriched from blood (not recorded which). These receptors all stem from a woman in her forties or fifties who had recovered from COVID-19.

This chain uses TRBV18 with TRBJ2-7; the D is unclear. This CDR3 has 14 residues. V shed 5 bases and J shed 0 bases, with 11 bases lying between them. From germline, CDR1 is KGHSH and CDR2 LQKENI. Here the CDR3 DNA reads TGTGCCAGCTCAATTTCTGAGTACTCCTACGAGCAGTACTTC. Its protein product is CASSISEYSYEQYF.

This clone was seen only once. The CDR3 spells CASSRDPGQGISMSFF. As DNA, the CDR3 is TGTGCCAGCAGCCGCGACCCGGGACAGGGAATTTCTATGAGCTTCTTT. The rearrangement links TRBV5-4 to TRBJ1-1; 9 bases agree with TRBD1. Germline V gives CDR1 SGHNT, CDR2 YYREEE (reference sequence). The junction had 21 bases not matched to a gene; V was cut back by 4 bases and J by 14 bases. The CDR3 consists of 16 residues.

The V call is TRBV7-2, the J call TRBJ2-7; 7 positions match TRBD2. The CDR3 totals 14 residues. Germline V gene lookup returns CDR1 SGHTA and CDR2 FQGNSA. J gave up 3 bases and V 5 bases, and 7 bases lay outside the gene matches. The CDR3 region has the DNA TGTGCCAGCAGCCGCTGGGAGGGCTTCTACGAGCAGTACTTC. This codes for CASSRWEGFYEQYF.

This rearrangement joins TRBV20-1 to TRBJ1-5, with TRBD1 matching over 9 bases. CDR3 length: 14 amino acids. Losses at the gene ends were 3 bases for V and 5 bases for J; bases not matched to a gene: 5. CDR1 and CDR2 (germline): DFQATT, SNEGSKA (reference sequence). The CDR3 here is CSASSGQGYQPQHF. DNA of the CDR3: TGCAGTGCTAGTTCGGGACAGGGATATCAGCCCCAGCATTTT.

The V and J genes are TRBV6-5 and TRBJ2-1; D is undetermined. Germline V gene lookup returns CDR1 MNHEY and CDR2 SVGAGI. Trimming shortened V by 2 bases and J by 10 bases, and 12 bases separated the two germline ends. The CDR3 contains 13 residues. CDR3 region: CASSYPSGGEQFF. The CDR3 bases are TGTGCCAGCAGTTACCCCTCAGGTGGCGAGCAGTTCTTC.

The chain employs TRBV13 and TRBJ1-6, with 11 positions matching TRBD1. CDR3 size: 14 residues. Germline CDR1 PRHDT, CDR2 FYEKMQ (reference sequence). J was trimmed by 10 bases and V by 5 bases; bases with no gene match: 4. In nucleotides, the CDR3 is TGTGCCAGCAGCGCGCGGACAGGGGGCTCACCCCTCCACTTT. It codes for CASSARTGGSPLHF. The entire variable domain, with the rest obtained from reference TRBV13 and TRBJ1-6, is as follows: AAGVIQSPRHLIKEKRETATLKCYPIPRHDTVYWYQQGPGQDPQFLISFYEKMQSDKGSIPDRFSAQQFSDYHSELNMSSLELGDSALYFCASSARTGGSPLHFGNGTRLTVT.

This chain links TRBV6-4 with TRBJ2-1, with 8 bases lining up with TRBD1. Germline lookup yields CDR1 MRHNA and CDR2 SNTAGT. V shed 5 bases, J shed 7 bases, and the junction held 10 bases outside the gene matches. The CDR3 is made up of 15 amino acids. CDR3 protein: CASSPGTGKVNEQFF. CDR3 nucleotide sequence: TGTGCCAGCAGTCCCGGGACAGGCAAGGTGAATGAGCAGTTCTTC.

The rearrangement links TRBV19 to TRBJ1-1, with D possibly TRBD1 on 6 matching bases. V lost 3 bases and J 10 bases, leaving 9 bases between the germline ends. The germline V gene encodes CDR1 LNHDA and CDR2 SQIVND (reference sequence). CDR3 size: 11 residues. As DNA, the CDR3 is TGTGCCAGTAGTATTCGGGACATAGCTTTCTTT. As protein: CASSIRDIAFF.

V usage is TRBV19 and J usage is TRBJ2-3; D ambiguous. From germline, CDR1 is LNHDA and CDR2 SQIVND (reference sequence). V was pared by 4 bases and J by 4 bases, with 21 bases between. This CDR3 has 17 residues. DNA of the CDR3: TGTGCCAGTAGTAAGCTCGTCGTAGCACTCTTCCCAGATACGCAGTATTTT. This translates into CASSKLVVALFPDTQYF. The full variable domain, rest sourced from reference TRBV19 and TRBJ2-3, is DGGITQSPKYLFRKEGQNVTLSCEQNLNHDAMYWYRQDPGQGLRLIYYSQIVNDFQKGDIAEGYSVSREKKESFPLTVTSAQKNPTAFYLCASSKLVVALFPDTQYFGPGTRLTVL.

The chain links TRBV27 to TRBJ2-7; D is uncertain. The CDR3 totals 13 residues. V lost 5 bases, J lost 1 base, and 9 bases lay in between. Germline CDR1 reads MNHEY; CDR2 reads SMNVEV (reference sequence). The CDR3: CASSTWLSYEQYF. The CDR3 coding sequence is TGTGCCAGCAGTACGTGGCTTTCCTACGAGCAGTACTTC.

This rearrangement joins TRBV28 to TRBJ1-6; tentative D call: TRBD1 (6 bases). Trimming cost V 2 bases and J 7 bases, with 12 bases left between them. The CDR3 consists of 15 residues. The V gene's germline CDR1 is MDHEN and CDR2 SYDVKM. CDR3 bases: TGTGCCAGCAGTTTACCAATCACAGGGAATTCACCCCTCCACTTT. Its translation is CASSLPITGNSPLHF. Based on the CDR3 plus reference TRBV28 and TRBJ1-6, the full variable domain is DVKVTQSSRYLVKRTGEKVFLECVQDMDHENMFWYRQDPGLGLRLIYFSYDVKMKEKGDIPEGYSVSREKKERFSLILESASTNQTSMYLCASSLPITGNSPLHFGNGTRLTVT.

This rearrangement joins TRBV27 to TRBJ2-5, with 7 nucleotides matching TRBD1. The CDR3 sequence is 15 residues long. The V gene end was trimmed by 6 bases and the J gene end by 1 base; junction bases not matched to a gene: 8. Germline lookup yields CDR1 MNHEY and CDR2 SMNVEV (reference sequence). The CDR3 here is CASSHPGQSQETQYF. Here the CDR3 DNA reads TGTGCCAGCAGCCACCCGGGACAGAGCCAAGAGACCCAGTACTTC.

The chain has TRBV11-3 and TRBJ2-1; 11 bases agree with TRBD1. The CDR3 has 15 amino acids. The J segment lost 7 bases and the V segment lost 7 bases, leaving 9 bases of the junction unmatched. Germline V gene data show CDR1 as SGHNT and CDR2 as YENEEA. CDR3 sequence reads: CASNLMGQGGNEQFF. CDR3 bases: TGTGCCAGCAACCTAATGGGACAGGGGGGAAATGAGCAGTTCTTC.

CDR3 nucleotide sequence: TGTGCCAGCAGCTTGGTCCTCGGGGGGCGAGGAGAGACCCAGTACTTC. This codes for CASSLVLGGRGETQYF. The rearrangement links TRBV5-8 to TRBJ2-5, with TRBD2 as a possible D gene (7 bases). The germline gives CDR1 SGHTS, CDR2 YDEGEE. V was cut by 0 bases and J by 4 bases, with 16 bases left in between. The CDR3 runs 16 residues. Filled out from reference TRBV5-8 and TRBJ2-5, the complete variable domain reads EAGVTQSPTHLIKTRGQQATLRCSPISGHTSVYWYQQALGLGLQFLLWYDEGEERNRGNFPPRFSGRQFPNYSSELNVNALELEDSALYLCASSLVLGGRGETQYFGPGTRLLVL.

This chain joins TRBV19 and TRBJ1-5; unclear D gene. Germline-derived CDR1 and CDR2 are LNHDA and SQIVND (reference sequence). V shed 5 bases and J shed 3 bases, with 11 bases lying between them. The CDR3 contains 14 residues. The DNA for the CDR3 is TGTGCCAGTAGTTCCGGGGTCATCAATCAGCCCCAGCATTTT. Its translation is CASSSGVINQPQHF.

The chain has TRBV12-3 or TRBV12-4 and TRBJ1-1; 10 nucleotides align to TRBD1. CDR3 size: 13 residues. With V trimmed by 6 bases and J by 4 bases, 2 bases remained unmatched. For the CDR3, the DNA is TGTGCCAGCAGCTGGACAGGGGGCACTGAAGCTTTCTTT. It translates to CASSWTGGTEAFF.

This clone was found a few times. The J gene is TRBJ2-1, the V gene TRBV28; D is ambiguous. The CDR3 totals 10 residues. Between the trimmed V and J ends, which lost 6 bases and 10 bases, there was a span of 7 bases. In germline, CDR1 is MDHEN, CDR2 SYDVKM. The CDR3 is CASRRAEQFF. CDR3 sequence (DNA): TGTGCCAGCAGGCGAGCCGAGCAGTTCTTC.

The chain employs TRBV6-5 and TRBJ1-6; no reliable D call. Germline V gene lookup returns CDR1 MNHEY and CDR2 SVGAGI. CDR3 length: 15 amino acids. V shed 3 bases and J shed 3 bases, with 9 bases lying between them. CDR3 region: CASSYGQLYNSPLHF. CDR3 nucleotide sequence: TGTGCCAGCAGTTATGGGCAGCTCTATAATTCACCCCTCCACTTT.

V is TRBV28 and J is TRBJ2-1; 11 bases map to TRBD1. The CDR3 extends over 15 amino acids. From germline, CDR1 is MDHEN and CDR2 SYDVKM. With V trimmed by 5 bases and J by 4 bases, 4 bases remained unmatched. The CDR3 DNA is TGTGCCAGCAGTCCGGGGACAGGGGGATACAATGAGCAGTTCTTC. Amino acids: CASSPGTGGYNEQFF.

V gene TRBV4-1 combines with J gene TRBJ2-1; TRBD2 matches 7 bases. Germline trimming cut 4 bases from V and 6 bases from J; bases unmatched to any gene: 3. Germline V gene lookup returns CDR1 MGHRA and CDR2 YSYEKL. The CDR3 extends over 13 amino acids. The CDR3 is CASSRREGNEQFF. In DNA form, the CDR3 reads TGCGCCAGCAGCCGGAGGGAGGGCAATGAGCAGTTCTTC.

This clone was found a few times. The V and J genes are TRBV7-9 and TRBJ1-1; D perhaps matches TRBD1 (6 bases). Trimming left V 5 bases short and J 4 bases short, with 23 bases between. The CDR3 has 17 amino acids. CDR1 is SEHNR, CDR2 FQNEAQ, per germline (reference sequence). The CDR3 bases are TGTGCCAGCAGCCCCCAGGGCAGGGGAAACGCTGGCACTGAAGCTTTCTTT. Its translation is CASSPQGRGNAGTEAFF.

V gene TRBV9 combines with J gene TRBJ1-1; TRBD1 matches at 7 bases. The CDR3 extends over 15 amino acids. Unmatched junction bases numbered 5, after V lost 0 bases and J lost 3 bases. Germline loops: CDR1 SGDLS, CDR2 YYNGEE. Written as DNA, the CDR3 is TGTGCCAGCAGCGTAGCGGAGGGGGCCTACACTGAAGCTTTCTTT. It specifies CASSVAEGAYTEAFF. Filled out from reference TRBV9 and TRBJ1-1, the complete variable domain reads DSGVTQTPKHLITATGQRVTLRCSPRSGDLSVYWYQQSLDQGLQFLIQYYNGEERAKGNILERFSAQQFPDLHSELNLSSLELGDSALYFCASSVAEGAYTEAFFGQGTRLTVV.

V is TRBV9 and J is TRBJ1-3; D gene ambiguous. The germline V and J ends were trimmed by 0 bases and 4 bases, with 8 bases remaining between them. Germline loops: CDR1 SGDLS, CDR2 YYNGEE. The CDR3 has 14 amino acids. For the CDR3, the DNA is TGTGCCAGCAGCGTAGAATGGCTCGGAAACACCATATATTTT. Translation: CASSVEWLGNTIYF.

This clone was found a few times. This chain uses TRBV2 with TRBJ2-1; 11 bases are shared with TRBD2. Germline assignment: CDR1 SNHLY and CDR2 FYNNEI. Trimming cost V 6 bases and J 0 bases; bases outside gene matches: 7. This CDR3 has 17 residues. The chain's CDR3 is CASRGLAGSSSYNEQFF. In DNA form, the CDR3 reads TGTGCCAGCAGAGGACTAGCGGGTTCGAGCTCCTACAATGAGCAGTTCTTC.